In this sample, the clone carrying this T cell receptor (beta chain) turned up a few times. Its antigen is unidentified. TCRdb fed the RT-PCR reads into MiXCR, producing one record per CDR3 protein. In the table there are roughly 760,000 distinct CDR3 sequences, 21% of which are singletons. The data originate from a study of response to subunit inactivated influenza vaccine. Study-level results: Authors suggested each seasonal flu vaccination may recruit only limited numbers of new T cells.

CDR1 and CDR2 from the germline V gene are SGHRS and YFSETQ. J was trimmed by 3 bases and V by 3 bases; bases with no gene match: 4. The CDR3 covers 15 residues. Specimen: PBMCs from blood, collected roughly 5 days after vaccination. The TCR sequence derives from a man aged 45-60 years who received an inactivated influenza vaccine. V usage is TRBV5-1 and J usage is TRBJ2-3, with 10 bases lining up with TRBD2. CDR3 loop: CASSWSGRATDTQYF. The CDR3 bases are TGCGCCAGCAGCTGGAGCGGGAGGGCTACAGATACGCAGTATTTT. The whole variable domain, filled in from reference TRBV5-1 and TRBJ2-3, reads KAGVTQTPRYLIKTRGQQVTLSCSPISGHRSVSWYQQTPGQGLQFLFEYFSETQRNKGNFPGRFSGRQFSNSRSEMNVSTLELGDSALYLCASSWSGRATDTQYFGPGTRLTVL.